This T cell receptor (beta chain) stems from a study of cytomegalovirus exposure and HLA in healthy donors. At the level of the study: Early released data comprised approximately 85 million unique TCRs from HLA-typed donors.

The study's findings and limits: When a later analysis was performed, an Asian-associated ancestry cluster reportedly had fewer N-insertions than the roughly 670-donor mean. Reports indicate that TCR beta sequences accurately predicted the HLA-A and HLA-B alleles of most subjects.

Germline lookup yields CDR1 MNHNS and CDR2 SASEGT. CDR3 length equals 18 residues. The V gene end was trimmed by 0 bases and the J gene end by 3 bases; junction bases not matched to a gene: 10. Everyone who donated was a healthy bone marrow donor. As for this clone: The antigen remains undetermined.

PCR was performed using 60 Vbeta and 13 Jbeta primers. This table comes from immunoSEQ multiplex PCR, and its TCRdb copy is limited to in-frame clones, with some not included. This table holds 120,000 or so clones, over 65% found once. This TCR was recovered from a man aged 18 to 29 in good health and CMV-seronegative. The chain recombines TRBV6-1 with TRBJ2-7, with TRBD1 matching 11 bases. The sequenced sample consisted of PBMCs. The CDR3 sequence: CASSEAFHPGQGGYEQYF. CDR3 DNA: TGTGCCAGCAGTGAAGCTTTTCATCCGGGACAGGGGGGCTACGAGCAGTACTTC.